This entry features one T cell receptor (beta chain) sequence. Its target is not known. Method: immunoSEQ multiplex PCR; TCRdb's copy keeps in-frame clones and lacks some. This sample has roughly 97,000 clones; 65% to 75% occur once, and the top ten carry around 2.8%. This specimen comes from a study of radiotherapy plus CTLA-4 blockade in lung cancer. CDR3 size: 15 residues. Germline V gene data show CDR1 as MGHRA and CDR2 as YSYEKL. V dropped 0 bases and J dropped 4; count of bases not matched to a gene: 4. Study-level findings and limits: In blood, after radiotherapy plus ipilimumab, tumor-derived TCR clones expanded.

The receptor was isolated from a human donor with non-small cell lung cancer who had a partial response to radiotherapy plus ipilimumab. Some clones in this sample may be carry-over from other donors' samples. Sequencing used peripheral blood, obtained from a patient treated with radiotherapy plus ipilimumab. The V and J genes are TRBV4-1 and TRBJ2-7; 9 bases are a match to TRBD2. This CDR3 is CASSQDPSGTYEQYF. CDR3 in DNA: TGCGCCAGCAGCCAAGACCCTAGCGGGACTTACGAGCAGTACTTC.